Ten or more counts support the clone carrying this T cell receptor beta chain. The data are from a study of breast tumors, draining lymph nodes, adjacent tissues. MiXCR, applied by TCRdb to the multiplex PCR reads, yields one record per CDR3 protein. The sample has approximately 130,000 distinct CDR3 sequences, over 20% seen once. Breast cancer patients provided tissue from their axillary draining lymph nodes. The V gene lost 2 bases and the J gene lost 4 bases, with 19 bases spanning the gap. From germline, CDR1 is SGDLS and CDR2 YYNGEE. The CDR3 sequence is 16 residues long. Sequences were obtained from axillary lymph node tissue. The chain combines TRBV9 with TRBJ2-7; possible D gene TRBD2, 5 bases. The TCR sequence derives from a female donor with breast cancer. Some clones in this sample may be carry-over from other donors' samples. The CDR3 DNA reads as TGTGCCAGCAGCGTTGGGGAGCGCGTACCCCCTTACGAGCAGTACTTC. Amino acids: CASSVGERVPPYEQYF.